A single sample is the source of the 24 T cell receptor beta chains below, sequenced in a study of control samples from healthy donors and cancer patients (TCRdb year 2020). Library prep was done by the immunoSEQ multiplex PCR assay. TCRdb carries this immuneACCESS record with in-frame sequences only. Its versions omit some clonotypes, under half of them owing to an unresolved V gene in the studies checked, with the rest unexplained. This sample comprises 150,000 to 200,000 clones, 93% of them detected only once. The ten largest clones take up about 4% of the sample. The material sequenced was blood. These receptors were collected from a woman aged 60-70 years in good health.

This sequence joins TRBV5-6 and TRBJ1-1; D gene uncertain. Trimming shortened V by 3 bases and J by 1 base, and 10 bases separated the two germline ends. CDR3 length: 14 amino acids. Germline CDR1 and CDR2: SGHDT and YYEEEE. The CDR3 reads CASSSKPRNTEAFF. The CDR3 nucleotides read TGTGCCAGCAGCTCTAAACCGAGGAACACTGAAGCTTTCTTT.

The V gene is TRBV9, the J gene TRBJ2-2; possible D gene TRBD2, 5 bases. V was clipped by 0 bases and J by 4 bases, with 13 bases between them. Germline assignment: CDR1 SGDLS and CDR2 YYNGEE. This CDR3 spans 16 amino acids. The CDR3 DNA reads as TGTGCCAGCAGCGTAGCCTTCGGGGTTGGCACCGGGGAGCTGTTTTTT. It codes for CASSVAFGVGTGELFF.

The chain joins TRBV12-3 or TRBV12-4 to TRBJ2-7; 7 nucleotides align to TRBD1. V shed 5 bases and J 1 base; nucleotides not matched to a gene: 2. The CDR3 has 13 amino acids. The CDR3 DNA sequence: TGTGCCAGCAGTCGGGACAGTTCCTACGAGCAGTACTTC. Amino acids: CASSRDSSYEQYF.

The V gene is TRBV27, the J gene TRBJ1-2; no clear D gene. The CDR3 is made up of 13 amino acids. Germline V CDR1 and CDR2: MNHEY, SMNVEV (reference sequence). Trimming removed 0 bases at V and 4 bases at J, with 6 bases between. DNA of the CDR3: TGTGCCAGCAGTTTATCGACGGGCTATGGCTACACCTTC. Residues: CASSLSTGYGYTF.

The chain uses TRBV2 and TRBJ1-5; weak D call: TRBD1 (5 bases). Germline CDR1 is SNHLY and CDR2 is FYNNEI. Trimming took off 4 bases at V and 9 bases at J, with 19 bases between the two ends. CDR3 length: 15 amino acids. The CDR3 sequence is CASSGGGGGVRPQHF. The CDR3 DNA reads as TGTGCCAGCAGTGGGGGCGGCGGAGGGGTTAGGCCCCAGCATTTT.

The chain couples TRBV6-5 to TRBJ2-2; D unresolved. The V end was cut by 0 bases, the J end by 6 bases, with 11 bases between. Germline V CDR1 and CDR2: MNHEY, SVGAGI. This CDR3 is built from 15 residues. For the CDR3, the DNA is TGTGCCAGCAGTTACTCTACCAGAGGCCCCGGGGAGCTGTTTTTT. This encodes CASSYSTRGPGELFF.

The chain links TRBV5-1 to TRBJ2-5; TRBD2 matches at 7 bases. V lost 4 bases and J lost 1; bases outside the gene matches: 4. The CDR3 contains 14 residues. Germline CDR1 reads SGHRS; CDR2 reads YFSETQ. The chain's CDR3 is CASSGTGGQETQYF. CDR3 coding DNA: TGCGCCAGCAGCGGAACGGGGGGCCAAGAGACCCAGTACTTC. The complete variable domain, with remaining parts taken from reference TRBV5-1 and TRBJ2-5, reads KAGVTQTPRYLIKTRGQQVTLSCSPISGHRSVSWYQQTPGQGLQFLFEYFSETQRNKGNFPGRFSGRQFSNSRSEMNVSTLELGDSALYLCASSGTGGQETQYFGPGTRLLVL.

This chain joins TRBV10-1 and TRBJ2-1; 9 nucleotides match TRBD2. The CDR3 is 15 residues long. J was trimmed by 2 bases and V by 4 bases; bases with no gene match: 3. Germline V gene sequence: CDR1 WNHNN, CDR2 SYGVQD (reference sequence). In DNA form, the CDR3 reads TGCGCCAGCAGTGCTAGCGGGGCCACCTACAATGAGCAGTTCTTC. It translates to CASSASGATYNEQFF.

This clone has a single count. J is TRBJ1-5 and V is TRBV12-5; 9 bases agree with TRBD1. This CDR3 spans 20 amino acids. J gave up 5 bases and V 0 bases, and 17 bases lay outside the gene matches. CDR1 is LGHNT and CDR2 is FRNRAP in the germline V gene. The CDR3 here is CASGLVTQAIPGQGDQPQHF. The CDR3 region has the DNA TGTGCTAGTGGTTTGGTCACTCAAGCTATTCCGGGACAGGGCGATCAGCCCCAGCATTTT.

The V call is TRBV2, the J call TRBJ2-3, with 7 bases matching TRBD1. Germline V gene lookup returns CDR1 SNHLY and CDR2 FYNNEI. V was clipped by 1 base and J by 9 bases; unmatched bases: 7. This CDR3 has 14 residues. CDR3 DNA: TGTGCCAGCAGTGAAGGGCCAGGGGGAAGGACGCAGTATTTT. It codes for CASSEGPGGRTQYF.

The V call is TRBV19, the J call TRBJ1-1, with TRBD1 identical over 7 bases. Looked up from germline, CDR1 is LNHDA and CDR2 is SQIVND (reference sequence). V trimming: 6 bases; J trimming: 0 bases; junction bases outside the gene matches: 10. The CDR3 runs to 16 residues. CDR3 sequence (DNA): TGTGCCAGTAGATTTTGGGACAGAGGGGTGAACACTGAAGCTTTCTTT. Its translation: CASRFWDRGVNTEAFF.

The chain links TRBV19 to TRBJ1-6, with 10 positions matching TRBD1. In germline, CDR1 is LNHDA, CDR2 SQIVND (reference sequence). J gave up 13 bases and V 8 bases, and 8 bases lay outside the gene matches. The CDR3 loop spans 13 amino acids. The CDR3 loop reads CASRGQGSSPLHF. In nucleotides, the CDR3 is TGTGCCAGTCGGGGACAGGGGTCCTCGCCCCTCCACTTT.

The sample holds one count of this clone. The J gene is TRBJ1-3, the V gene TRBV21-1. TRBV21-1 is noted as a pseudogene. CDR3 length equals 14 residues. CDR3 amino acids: CASSKRGGGNTIYF. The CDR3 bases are TGTGCCAGCAGCAAACGGGGAGGGGGAAACACCATATATTTT.

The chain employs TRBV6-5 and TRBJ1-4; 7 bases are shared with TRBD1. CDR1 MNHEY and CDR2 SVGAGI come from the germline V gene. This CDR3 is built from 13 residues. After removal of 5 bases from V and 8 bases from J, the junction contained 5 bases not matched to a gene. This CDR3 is CASSTGAGEKLFF. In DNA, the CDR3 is TGTGCCAGCAGTACAGGGGCGGGCGAAAAACTGTTTTTT.

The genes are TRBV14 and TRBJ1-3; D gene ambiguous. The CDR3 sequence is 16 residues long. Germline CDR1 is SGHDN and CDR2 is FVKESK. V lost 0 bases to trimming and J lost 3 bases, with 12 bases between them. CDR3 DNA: TGTGCCAGCAGCCAAGACGGATCCGTTGGTGGAAACACCATATATTTT. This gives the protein CASSQDGSVGGNTIYF.

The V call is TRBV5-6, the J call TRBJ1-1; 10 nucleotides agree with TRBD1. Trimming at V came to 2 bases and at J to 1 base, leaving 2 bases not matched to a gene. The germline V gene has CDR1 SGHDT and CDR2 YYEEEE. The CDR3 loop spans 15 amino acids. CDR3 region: CASSLGDRGNTEAFF. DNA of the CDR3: TGTGCCAGCAGCTTAGGGGACAGGGGGAACACTGAAGCTTTCTTT.

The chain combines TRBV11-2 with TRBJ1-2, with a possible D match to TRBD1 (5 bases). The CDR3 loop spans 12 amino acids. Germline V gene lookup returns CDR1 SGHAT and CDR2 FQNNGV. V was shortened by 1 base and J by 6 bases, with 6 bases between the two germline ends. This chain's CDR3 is CASSLVGDGYTF. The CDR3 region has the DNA TGTGCCAGCAGCTTAGTGGGGGATGGCTACACCTTC.

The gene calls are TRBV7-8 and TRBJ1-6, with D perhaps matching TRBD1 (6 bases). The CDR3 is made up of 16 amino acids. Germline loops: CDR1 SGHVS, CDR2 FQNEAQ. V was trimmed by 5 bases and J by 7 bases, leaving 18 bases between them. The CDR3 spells CASSPTTGSVNSPLHF. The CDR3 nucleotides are TGTGCCAGCAGCCCAACCACAGGGTCGGTAAATTCACCCCTCCACTTT. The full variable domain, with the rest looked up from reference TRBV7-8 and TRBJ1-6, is GAGVSQSPRYKVAKRGQDVALRCDPISGHVSLFWYQQALGQGPEFLTYFQNEAQLDKSGLPSDRFFAERPEGSVSTLKIQRTQQEDSAVYLCASSPTTGSVNSPLHFGNGTRLTVT.

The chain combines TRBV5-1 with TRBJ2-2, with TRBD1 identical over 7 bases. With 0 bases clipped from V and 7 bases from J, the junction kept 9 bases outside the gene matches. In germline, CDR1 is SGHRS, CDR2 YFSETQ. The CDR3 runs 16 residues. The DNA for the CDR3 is TGCGCCAGCAGCTTGGGGCGACAGGGTAGTAACGGGGAGCTGTTTTTT. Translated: CASSLGRQGSNGELFF. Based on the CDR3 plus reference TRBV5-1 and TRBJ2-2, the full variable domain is KAGVTQTPRYLIKTRGQQVTLSCSPISGHRSVSWYQQTPGQGLQFLFEYFSETQRNKGNFPGRFSGRQFSNSRSEMNVSTLELGDSALYLCASSLGRQGSNGELFFGEGSRLTVL.

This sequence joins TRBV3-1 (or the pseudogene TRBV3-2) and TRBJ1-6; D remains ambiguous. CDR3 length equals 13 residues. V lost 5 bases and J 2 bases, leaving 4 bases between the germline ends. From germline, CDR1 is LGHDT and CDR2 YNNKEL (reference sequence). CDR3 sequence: CASSETYNSPLHF. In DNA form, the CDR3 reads TGTGCCAGCAGCGAAACCTATAATTCACCCCTCCACTTT.

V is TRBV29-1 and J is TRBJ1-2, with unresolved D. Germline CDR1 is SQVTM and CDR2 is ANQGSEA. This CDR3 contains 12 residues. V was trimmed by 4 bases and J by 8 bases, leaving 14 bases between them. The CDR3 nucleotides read TGCAGCGTTGTATGGGGAAATCGGGGCTACACCTTC. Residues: CSVVWGNRGYTF.

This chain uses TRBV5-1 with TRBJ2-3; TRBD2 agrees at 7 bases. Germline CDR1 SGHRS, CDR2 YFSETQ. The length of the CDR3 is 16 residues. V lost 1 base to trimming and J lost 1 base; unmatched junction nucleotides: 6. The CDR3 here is CASSLSGGGGTDTQYF. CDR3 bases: TGCGCCAGCAGCTTGAGCGGCGGGGGAGGCACAGATACGCAGTATTTT.

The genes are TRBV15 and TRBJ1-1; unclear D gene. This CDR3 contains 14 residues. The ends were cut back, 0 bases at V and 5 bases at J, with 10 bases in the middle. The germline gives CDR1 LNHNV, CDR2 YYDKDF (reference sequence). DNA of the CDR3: TGTGCCACCAGCAGAGATATCGCGGGGACTGAAGCTTTCTTT. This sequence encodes CATSRDIAGTEAFF.

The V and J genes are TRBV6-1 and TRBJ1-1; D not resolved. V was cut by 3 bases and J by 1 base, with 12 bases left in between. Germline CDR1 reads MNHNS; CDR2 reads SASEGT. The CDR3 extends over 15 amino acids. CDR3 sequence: CASSEAARRNTEAFF. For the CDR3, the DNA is TGTGCCAGCAGTGAGGCGGCCAGAAGGAACACTGAAGCTTTCTTT.